There are a few counts of the clone carrying this T cell receptor beta chain. Antigen unknown. The germline CDR1 and CDR2 sequences are LGHNA and YSLEER. This CDR3 region has 17 residues. V shed 0 bases, J shed 4 bases, and the junction held 9 bases outside the gene matches. Using its own MiXCR run on the 5' RACE reads, TCRdb lists one record per CDR3 protein. The sample lists 400,000 to 450,000 distinct CDR3 sequences, 18% occurring once. The data were taken from a study of T cells after yellow fever vaccination. Study findings and constraints: When the response was secondary, it was weaker but reached its peak faster, day 5 versus 15.

The chain combines TRBV4-3 with TRBJ2-3, with 8 bases lining up with TRBD2. The starting material was PBMCs, obtained before the yellow fever booster vaccination. The TCR comes from a man between 18 and 29 years old who received the YFV17D yellow fever vaccine. This CDR3 is CASSQDLRAGVPDTQYF. CDR3 in DNA: TGCGCCAGCAGCCAAGATCTGAGAGCGGGGGTACCAGATACGCAGTATTTT.